The entry that follows covers one T cell receptor (beta chain) sequence. The antigen is undetermined. This sample is part of a study of blood T cells in healthy people across ages. The study's findings and limits: Roughly linear age-related decline in beta diversity appeared, significant by age around 42.

Healthy Caucasian individuals from Russia aged about 6 to 90 were enrolled as donors. Researchers collected 9.5 to 10 milliliters of peripheral blood from every single donor. A second PCR of about 7 to 12 cycles used a sample-barcoded 5' primer and a J-beta primer mix. Samples each returned at least 3 million CDR3-containing paired-end reads. Using its own MiXCR run on the 5' RACE reads, TCRdb lists one record per CDR3 protein. The sample carries roughly 1,300,000 distinct CDR3 sequences, approximately 59% recorded once. This CDR3 contains 16 residues. CDR1 is MDHEN and CDR2 is SYDVKM in the germline V gene. Trimming at V came to 5 bases and at J to 4 bases, leaving 10 bases not matched to a gene.

Source material: blood. V and J are TRBV28 and TRBJ2-1, with 8 bases identical to TRBD2. This receptor was identified in a man aged 18 to 29 in good health. CDR3: CASSQGRGARYNEQFF. As DNA, the CDR3 is TGTGCCAGCAGTCAGGGGCGGGGGGCCCGTTACAATGAGCAGTTCTTC. Complete variable domain (other parts from reference TRBV28 and TRBJ2-1): DVKVTQSSRYLVKRTGEKVFLECVQDMDHENMFWYRQDPGLGLRLIYFSYDVKMKEKGDIPEGYSVSREKKERFSLILESASTNQTSMYLCASSQGRGARYNEQFFGPGTRLTVL.